This TCR beta chain appears in the sequencing data of a study of blood T cell repertoires in COVID-19. Study summary: The United States, Italy and Spain provided the acute and convalescent COVID-19 samples.

Using immunoSEQ multiplex PCR, the repertoire was profiled, and TCRdb retains in-frame clones only, with some absent. The table has 150,000 to 250,000 clones, around 90% seen once; the top ten hold approximately 2%. The CDR3 is 14 amino acids. V lost 2 bases and J 9 bases, leaving 11 bases between the germline ends. Germline assignment: CDR1 SGHTA and CDR2 FQGTGA. What was sequenced was PBMCs or T cells enriched from blood (not recorded which). The TCR sequence derives from a woman aged 25 to 45 who had recovered from COVID-19. This chain links TRBV7-3 with TRBJ1-6; weak D call: TRBD1 (6 bases). The CDR3 DNA is TGTGCCAGCAGCTTATCAGGGGCGTTTTCACCCCTCCACTTT. Its translation is CASSLSGAFSPLHF.